This T cell receptor beta chain was found in a study of blood T cell repertoires in COVID-19. Across the whole study: Sites in the United States, Italy and Spain provided acute and convalescent COVID-19 samples. Sample material is recorded as cDNA or gDNA derived from T cells, B-cell-depleted T cells, or PBMCs.

The authors' processing: It was from reference gene primer amplification that nucleated cell counts were estimated. TCRdb's table, derived via immunoSEQ multiplex PCR, lists solely in-frame clones and lacks some. Clone size and V and J calls were adopted from that table, with D and trimming inferred from the DNA. The sample has fewer than 250,000 clones, less than 90% seen once. The CDR3 is 14 amino acids. Deletions cut 6 bases from V and 1 base from J, with 7 bases between. The germline gives CDR1 ENHRY, CDR2 SYGVKD. The chain combines TRBV10-3 with TRBJ1-6; a weak D match, TRBD1 (5 bases). This clonotype originated in a woman in her 70s with acute or convalescent COVID-19. The specimen was peripheral blood. The CDR3 nucleotides read TGTGCCATCAGGACAGATTCCTATAATTCACCCCTCCACTTT. Translating gives CAIRTDSYNSPLHF.